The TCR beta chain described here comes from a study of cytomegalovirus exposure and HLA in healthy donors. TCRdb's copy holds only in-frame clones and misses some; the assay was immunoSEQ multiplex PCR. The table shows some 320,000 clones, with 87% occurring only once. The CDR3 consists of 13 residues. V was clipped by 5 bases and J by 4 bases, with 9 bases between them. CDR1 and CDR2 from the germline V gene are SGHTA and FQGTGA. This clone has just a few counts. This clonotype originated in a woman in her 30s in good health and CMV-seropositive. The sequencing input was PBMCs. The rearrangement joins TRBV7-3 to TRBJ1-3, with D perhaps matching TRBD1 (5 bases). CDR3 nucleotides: TGTGCCAGCAGCCCAAGACAGGGAAACACCATATATTTT. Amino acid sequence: CASSPRQGNTIYF.